These T cell receptor beta chains were read from a single sample in a study of regulatory T cells in long-lasting Graves disease. TCRdb reprocessed the multiplex PCR reads with MiXCR, giving one entry per CDR3 protein. This sample yields 350,000 to 500,000 distinct CDR3 sequences, of which over 15% are seen a single time; over 8.5% belongs to the top ten. The same data also contributed to another study, on T cells in Graves' hyperthyroidism and ophthalmopathy.

The material sequenced was peripheral blood mononuclear cells (PBMCs), taken at new diagnosis, from a patient treated with antithyroid drugs. The receptors derive from a woman in her 30s with Graves disease. CDR3s include the opening cysteine and the closing phenylalanine or tryptophan. Fields, in order: J gene, D gene, clone size, V gene, CDR3 length, CDR3 DNA, CDR3 protein. A D gene is named only where the DNA matches it firmly. The size entry is marked missing in some rows and otherwise reads once, few, many or a size class.

J: TRBJ2-5
D: -
size: many
V: TRBV7-8
length: 15
DNA: TGTGCCAGCAGCTTAATACTGCATCCCCAAGAGACCCAGTACTTC
CDR3: CASSLILHPQETQYF

J: TRBJ2-1
D: -
size: many
V: TRBV2
length: 13
DNA: TGTGCCAGCAGTAGTCGACCGGGTAATGAGCAGTTCTTC
CDR3: CASSSRPGNEQFF

J: TRBJ1-2
D: TRBD1
size: -
V: TRBV10-3
length: 13
DNA: TGTGCCATCAGTGAGGGGACAGACTATGGCTACACCTTC
CDR3: CAISEGTDYGYTF

J: TRBJ2-7
D: TRBD2
size: many
V: TRBV7-6
length: 20
DNA: TGTGCCAGCAGCTTGATGATGGCTAGCGGGAGTCAAATTCTATTTCGGGAGCAGTACTTC
CDR3: CASSLMMASGSQILFREQYF

J: TRBJ2-3
D: TRBD1
size: many
V: TRBV2
length: 15
DNA: TGTGCCAGCAGTGGACAGGGGATAAGCACAGATACGCAGTATTTT
CDR3: CASSGQGISTDTQYF

J: TRBJ2-1
D: -
size: few
V: TRBV2
length: 11
DNA: TGTGCCAGCAGTCCGGGACCTACACAGTTCTTC
CDR3: CASSPGPTQFF

J: TRBJ2-7
D: -
size: many
V: TRBV27
length: 15
DNA: TGTGCCAGCAGTTTATCGACATTAGGTTCCTACGAGCAGTACTTC
CDR3: CASSLSTLGSYEQYF

J: TRBJ2-5
D: TRBD1
size: many
V: TRBV6-1
length: 17
DNA: TGTGCCAGCCGCCACCGGCCGGGGACAGGGGTCCAAGAGACCCAGTACTTC
CDR3: CASRHRPGTGVQETQYF

J: TRBJ2-1
D: -
size: few
V: TRBV7-9
length: 15
DNA: TGTGCCAGCAGCCCGGAGAGGAGCTCCTACAATGAGCAGTTCTTC
CDR3: CASSPERSSYNEQFF

J: TRBJ1-2
D: -
size: many
V: TRBV3-1
length: 15
DNA: TGTGCCAGCAGCCAATTCCAGGGAGGGGAGGATGGCTACACCTTC
CDR3: CASSQFQGGEDGYTF

J: TRBJ1-3
D: -
size: few
V: TRBV10-3
length: 15
DNA: TGTGCCATCGGGGCGCCGGAGAGCTCTGGAAACACCATATATTTT
CDR3: CAIGAPESSGNTIYF

J: TRBJ2-1
D: TRBD2
size: many
V: TRBV6-1
length: 13
DNA: TGTGCCAGCAGAGCGGGAGGGACTCTAGAGCAGTTCTTC
CDR3: CASRAGGTLEQFF

J: TRBJ2-3
D: -
size: -
V: TRBV12-3/TRBV12-4
length: 12
DNA: TGTGCCAGCAGTTTAATATGGGATACGCAGTATTTT
CDR3: CASSLIWDTQYF

J: TRBJ2-6
D: -
size: -
V: TRBV6-1
length: 17
DNA: TGTGCCAGCACCTCGCGGGCCGCCGTCTCTGGGGCCAACGTCCTGACTTTC
CDR3: CASTSRAAVSGANVLTF

J: TRBJ2-3
D: -
size: many
V: TRBV20-1
length: 13
DNA: TGCAGTGCTCCAAGGGGGACCGCAGATACGCAGTATTTT
CDR3: CSAPRGTADTQYF

J: TRBJ1-5
D: TRBD1
size: -
V: TRBV3-1
length: 17
DNA: TGTGCCAGCAGCCAGGGCCTAGGGGGCGTAAGCAATCAGCCCCAGCATTTT
CDR3: CASSQGLGGVSNQPQHF

J: TRBJ2-5
D: TRBD1
size: few
V: TRBV5-1
length: 16
DNA: TGCGCCAGCAGCTTGGGAGGGGGCGTAAGTAAAGAGACCCAGTACTTC
CDR3: CASSLGGGVSKETQYF

J: TRBJ2-7
D: -
size: many
V: TRBV3-1
length: 13
DNA: TGTGCCAGCAGCCAAAGTCCGAACTACGAGCAGTACTTC
CDR3: CASSQSPNYEQYF

J: TRBJ1-1
D: -
size: many
V: TRBV12-3/TRBV12-4
length: 14
DNA: TGTGCCAGCGGACCGACTATTAGGCCCACTGAAGCTTTCTTT
CDR3: CASGPTIRPTEAFF

J: TRBJ1-2
D: TRBD1
size: -
V: TRBV29-1
length: 15
DNA: TGCAGCGTCCACACCAGGGGGACGAACGACTATGGCTACACCTTC
CDR3: CSVHTRGTNDYGYTF

J: TRBJ1-1
D: -
size: few
V: TRBV9
length: 15
DNA: TGTGCCAGCAGCGTAGAAGGGGCCAAGAACACTGAAGCTTTCTTT
CDR3: CASSVEGAKNTEAFF

J: TRBJ1-1
D: -
size: many
V: TRBV2
length: 11
DNA: TGTGCCAGCAGTAAAAACACTGAAGCTTTCTTT
CDR3: CASSKNTEAFF

J: TRBJ2-2
D: TRBD1
size: many
V: TRBV20-1
length: 14
DNA: TGCAGTGCTTCGGACAGGGGGCCGGCCGGGGAGCTGTTTTTT
CDR3: CSASDRGPAGELFF

J: TRBJ2-3
D: TRBD2
size: many
V: TRBV16
length: 16
DNA: TGTGCCAGCAGCCAATCCCCGGGACTAGCCACAGATACGCAGTATTTT
CDR3: CASSQSPGLATDTQYF

J: TRBJ1-4
D: -
size: few
V: TRBV7-2
length: 13
DNA: TGTGCCAGCCAGGCCCTAACTAATGAAAAACTGTTTTTT
CDR3: CASQALTNEKLFF

J: TRBJ1-4
D: TRBD1
size: few
V: TRBV5-1
length: 15
DNA: TGCGCCAGCACCGAGCAGGGGGCGGCTAATGAAAAACTGTTTTTT
CDR3: CASTEQGAANEKLFF

J: TRBJ2-3
D: -
size: -
V: TRBV20-1
length: 13
DNA: TGCAGTGCTTTCTTGGTCTTGGCAGATACGCAGTATTTT
CDR3: CSAFLVLADTQYF

J: TRBJ1-4
D: -
size: -
V: TRBV27
length: 15
DNA: TGTGCCAGCACAAAACGGAGGGGTCCGGGGGAAAAACTGTTTTTT
CDR3: CASTKRRGPGEKLFF

J: TRBJ1-2
D: TRBD1
size: many
V: TRBV18
length: 13
DNA: TGTGCCAGCTCACCGGGACAGGGTGACGGCTACACCTTC
CDR3: CASSPGQGDGYTF

J: TRBJ2-7
D: -
size: few
V: TRBV20-1
length: 13
DNA: TGCAGTGCCCCGGACACAATCGCCTACGAGCAGTACTTC
CDR3: CSAPDTIAYEQYF

J: TRBJ1-1
D: -
size: -
V: TRBV4-3
length: 14
DNA: TGCGCCAGCAGCCAAGATCGGAAGGGTTCTGAAGCTTTCTTT
CDR3: CASSQDRKGSEAFF

J: TRBJ2-1
D: TRBD2
size: few
V: TRBV5-5
length: 16
DNA: TGTGCCAGCAGCTTGGAACAGACTAGCGTATACAATGAGCAGTTCTTC
CDR3: CASSLEQTSVYNEQFF

J: TRBJ1-3
D: -
size: -
V: TRBV5-4
length: 14
DNA: TGTGCCAGCAGCCCCGTTACCTCTGGAAACACCATATATTTT
CDR3: CASSPVTSGNTIYF

J: TRBJ2-2
D: TRBD1
size: -
V: TRBV19
length: 16
DNA: TGTGCCAGCGGCTTGCACAGGGGGCGAAGGACCGGGGAGCTGTTTTTT
CDR3: CASGLHRGRRTGELFF

J: TRBJ1-2
D: -
size: many
V: TRBV27
length: 13
DNA: TGTGCCAGCAGTTTCAATGGGGACTATGGCTACACCTTC
CDR3: CASSFNGDYGYTF

J: TRBJ2-5
D: TRBD1
size: -
V: TRBV6-1
length: 15
DNA: TGTGCCAGCACCGGCACCGGGACAGAACAAGAGACCCAGTACTTC
CDR3: CASTGTGTEQETQYF

J: TRBJ1-4
D: -
size: many
V: TRBV7-2
length: 15
DNA: TGTGCCAGCAGCGACACCGGGACGCGGAATGAAAAACTGTTTTTT
CDR3: CASSDTGTRNEKLFF

J: TRBJ2-2
D: TRBD2
size: -
V: TRBV18
length: 16
DNA: TGTGCCAGCTCACCCTGGACTAGCGGGAGCTCCGGGGAGCTGTTTTTT
CDR3: CASSPWTSGSSGELFF

J: TRBJ2-7
D: -
size: few
V: TRBV6-2/TRBV6-3
length: 15
DNA: TGTGCCAGCAGTTCACCCGGCACTAGCTTTCGCGAGCAGTACTTC
CDR3: CASSSPGTSFREQYF

J: TRBJ2-2
D: -
size: many
V: TRBV5-1
length: 15
DNA: TGCGCCAGCAGCTTGGATGCAGTTAAGACCGGGGAGCTGTTTTTT
CDR3: CASSLDAVKTGELFF

J: TRBJ1-1
D: TRBD1
size: -
V: TRBV3-1
length: 17
DNA: TGTGCCAGCAGCCAAACCGGGACAGTCTTCATGAACACTGAAGCTTTCTTT
CDR3: CASSQTGTVFMNTEAFF

J: TRBJ1-5
D: -
size: -
V: TRBV20-1
length: 13
DNA: TGCAGTGCTACAGGACAGAACAATCAGCCCCAGCATTTT
CDR3: CSATGQNNQPQHF

J: TRBJ1-2
D: -
size: many
V: TRBV20-1
length: 14
DNA: TGCAGTGCTAGTGGGGGGCGGGAAGGGCATGGCTACACCTTC
CDR3: CSASGGREGHGYTF

J: TRBJ2-7
D: -
size: -
V: TRBV11-2
length: 14
DNA: TGTGCCAGCAGGTCGGTGGCGGGGACCTACGAGCAGTACTTC
CDR3: CASRSVAGTYEQYF

J: TRBJ1-5
D: -
size: many
V: TRBV6-2/TRBV6-3
length: 13
DNA: TGTGCCAGCAGTGAAGGACAGTCTAGGCCCCAGCATTTT
CDR3: CASSEGQSRPQHF

J: TRBJ1-2
D: -
size: few
V: TRBV5-1
length: 12
DNA: TGCGCCAGCAGCTTATCGGCAGATGGCTACACCTTC
CDR3: CASSLSADGYTF

J: TRBJ2-7
D: -
size: -
V: TRBV11-2
length: 13
DNA: TGTGCCAGCAGCCCCGAGGGCGCCTACGAGCAGTACTTC
CDR3: CASSPEGAYEQYF

J: TRBJ1-5
D: -
size: many
V: TRBV5-8
length: 15
DNA: TGTGCCAGCAGCTTGGAGGGGGGAAGCAATCAGCCCCAGCATTTT
CDR3: CASSLEGGSNQPQHF

J: TRBJ2-2
D: -
size: many
V: TRBV7-9
length: 12
DNA: TGTGCCAGCAGCTTAGAAGGCGGGGAGCTGTTTTTT
CDR3: CASSLEGGELFF

J: TRBJ1-1
D: -
size: few
V: TRBV28
length: 14
DNA: TGTGCCAGCAGTTTCGACTTCGGAGCCACTGAAGCTTTCTTT
CDR3: CASSFDFGATEAFF

J: TRBJ2-1
D: -
size: many
V: TRBV27
length: 14
DNA: TGTGCCAGCAGTTCGGGTACAGGAGCGAATGAGCAGTTCTTC
CDR3: CASSSGTGANEQFF

J: TRBJ2-7
D: TRBD1
size: many
V: TRBV7-9
length: 15
DNA: TGTGCCAGCAGCCCCGGACAGGGTTTGCTAAGCGAGCAGTACTTC
CDR3: CASSPGQGLLSEQYF

J: TRBJ2-3
D: TRBD1
size: few
V: TRBV4-1
length: 17
DNA: TGCGCCAGCAGCCAAGTGTCCACGACAGGGGGGACAGATACGCAGTATTTT
CDR3: CASSQVSTTGGTDTQYF

J: TRBJ2-2
D: -
size: -
V: TRBV4-3
length: 14
DNA: TGCGCCAGCAGCCAAGATTGGAGTTCCGGGGAGCTGTTTTTT
CDR3: CASSQDWSSGELFF

J: TRBJ2-1
D: -
size: many
V: TRBV4-1
length: 16
DNA: TGCGCCAGCAGCCAACTCAGGGGCAGGGGCCTCAATGAGCAGTTCTTC
CDR3: CASSQLRGRGLNEQFF

J: TRBJ2-7
D: TRBD1
size: -
V: TRBV2
length: 12
DNA: TGTGCCAGCTCAGGGGGCCGGGACGAGCAGTACTTC
CDR3: CASSGGRDEQYF

J: TRBJ1-2
D: -
size: few
V: TRBV10-3
length: 16
DNA: TGTGCCATCAGAGGGGGACAAGGCCGGTCCAACTATGGCTACACCTTC
CDR3: CAIRGGQGRSNYGYTF

J: TRBJ1-1
D: TRBD1
size: -
V: TRBV18
length: 17
DNA: TGTGCCAGCTCACCAGGCCGGGACAGGGGAGTAAACACTGAAGCTTTCTTT
CDR3: CASSPGRDRGVNTEAFF